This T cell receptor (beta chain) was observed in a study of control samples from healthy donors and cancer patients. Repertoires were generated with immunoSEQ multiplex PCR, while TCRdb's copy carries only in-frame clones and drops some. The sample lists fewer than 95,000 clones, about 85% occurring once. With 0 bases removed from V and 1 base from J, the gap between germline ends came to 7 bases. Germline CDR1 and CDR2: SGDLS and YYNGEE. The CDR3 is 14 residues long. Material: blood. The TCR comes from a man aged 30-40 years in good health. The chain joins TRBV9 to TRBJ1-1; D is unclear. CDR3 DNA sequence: TGTGCCAGCAGCGTAGTTCAAGGGAACACTGAAGCTTTCTTT. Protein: CASSVVQGNTEAFF.